This entry describes one T cell receptor beta chain. The sample comes from a study of Ad26.COV2.S vaccination and SARS-CoV-2 variants. Sequenced by immunoSEQ multiplex PCR; TCRdb stores in-frame clones only, minus some. This table holds about 98,000 clones, roughly 75% found once. V shed 7 bases and J shed 0 bases, with 7 bases lying between them. This CDR3 spans 13 amino acids. Germline CDR1 MNHEY, CDR2 SVGAGI. Sequencing was performed on peripheral blood, taken after recovery from COVID-19. This chain connects TRBV6-5 to TRBJ2-1; D may be TRBD1 or TRBD2 (5 bases each). The sequence was collected from a human donor who had recovered from COVID-19. Here the CDR3 DNA reads TGTGCCAGCATAGGGACCTCCTACAATGAGCAGTTCTTC. Its translation: CASIGTSYNEQFF.